A selection of T cell receptor beta chains follows, all from one sample in a study of long-term antiretroviral therapy in people with HIV. Profiling relied on immunoSEQ multiplex PCR, and the TCRdb table lists in-frame clones only, not all of them. The table shows 29,000 or so clones, with about 96% occurring only once. Sequences were derived from unsorted PBMCs, sampled 5.3 years after starting antiretroviral therapy. All receptors derive from a man aged 30-40 years with HIV. Each CDR3 is given with its conserved first and last residue. D genes are given only for firm matches. The size entry is marked missing in some rows and otherwise reads once, few, many or a size class.

>TRBV7-2|NA|NA|TRBJ1-3
CASSLYQESGNTIYF
TGTGCCAGCAGCTTGTATCAGGAATCTGGAAACACCATATATTTT
>TRBV10-3|NA|NA|TRBJ2-2
CAIGSTGQAGELFF
TGTGCCATCGGCAGTACAGGTCAGGCCGGGGAGCTGTTTTTT
>TRBV12-5|NA|NA|TRBJ2-5
CASGLAGARGMDQYF
TGTGCTAGTGGTTTGGCAGGCGCTAGGGGAATGGACCAGTACTTC
>TRBV7-8|NA|NA|TRBJ1-2
CASSLERPPLTRNYGYTF
TGTGCCAGCAGCTTAGAACGCCCCCCTTTAACCCGTAACTATGGCTACACCTTC
>TRBV18|NA|TRBD2|TRBJ2-7
CASSPTSHEQYF
TGTGCCAGCTCACCGACTAGCCACGAGCAGTACTTC
>TRBV27|NA|NA|TRBJ2-6
CASRLSGANVLTF
TGTGCCAGCAGACTCTCTGGGGCCAACGTCCTGACTTTC
>TRBV30|once|NA|TRBJ1-2
CAWSETVPNYGYTF
TGTGCCTGGAGTGAAACAGTTCCTAACTATGGCTACACCTTC
>TRBV29-1|NA|TRBD2|TRBJ2-1
CSVETLAGAFNEQFF
TGCAGCGTTGAGACACTAGCGGGAGCGTTCAATGAGCAGTTCTTC
>TRBV6-5|NA|NA|TRBJ2-7
CATLQAGQQYF
TGTGCCACTTTACAGGCCGGGCAACAGTACTTC
>TRBV27|NA|TRBD1|TRBJ2-7
CASSYWPGGTYEQYF
TGTGCCAGCAGTTATTGGCCAGGGGGAACCTACGAGCAGTACTTC
>TRBV7-2|NA|NA|TRBJ2-7
CASSLPGHYSYEQYF
TGTGCCAGCAGCCTACCGGGCCACTACTCCTACGAGCAGTACTTC
>TRBV27|NA|NA|TRBJ2-6
CASRYSSGANVLTF
TGTGCCAGCAGGTACAGCTCTGGGGCCAACGTCCTGACTTTC
>TRBV11-2|NA|NA|TRBJ2-5
CASSLGSRRPDLGETQYF
TGTGCCAGCAGCTTGGGTAGTAGACGGCCCGACCTGGGGGAGACCCAGTACTTC
>TRBV5-6|NA|NA|TRBJ2-7
CASSLQGWRQGGHEQYF
TGTGCCAGCAGCTTGCAGGGTTGGAGACAGGGAGGTCACGAGCAGTACTTC
>TRBV12-5|NA|NA|TRBJ1-3
CASGRTDAGNTIYF
TGTGCTAGTGGTCGGACAGACGCCGGAAACACCATATATTTT
>TRBV6-6|NA|NA|TRBJ2-3
CASKYRDTDTQYF
TGTGCCAGCAAATACAGGGACACAGATACGCAGTATTTT
>TRBV7-3|NA|NA|TRBJ1-2
CASSLVQLVNYGYTF
TGTGCCAGCAGCTTAGTACAGTTAGTTAACTATGGCTACACCTTC
>TRBV7-7|NA|NA|TRBJ2-3
CASSPGRVFSTDTQYF
TGTGCTAGCAGCCCCGGTAGGGTCTTTAGCACAGATACGCAGTATTTT
>TRBV2|NA|TRBD2|TRBJ2-1
CASSGTSGVYNEQFF
TGTGCCAGCAGTGGGACTAGCGGGGTGTACAATGAGCAGTTCTTC
>TRBV30|once|NA|TRBJ1-2
CAWSRAGGYTF
TGTGCCTGGAGTCGGGCAGGTGGCTACACCTTC
>TRBV5-1|NA|NA|TRBJ2-1
CASSLGGAYNEQFF
TGCGCCAGCAGCTTGGGGGGAGCCTACAATGAGCAGTTCTTC
>TRBV7-9|NA|NA|TRBJ2-1
CASSFRKSSYNEQFF
TGTGCCAGCAGCTTTCGAAAAAGCTCCTACAATGAGCAGTTCTTC
>TRBV6-5|once|NA|TRBJ1-1
CASSRDKTEAFF
TGTGCCAGCAGCAGGGATAAAACTGAAGCTTTCTTT
>TRBV7-2|NA|NA|TRBJ2-2
CASSLLDGYTGELFF
TGTGCCAGCAGCTTATTGGATGGATACACCGGGGAGCTGTTTTTT
>TRBV29-1|NA|TRBD2|TRBJ2-1
CSIRSGNSGREQFF
TGCAGCATCCGTAGCGGGAACTCCGGGAGGGAGCAGTTCTTC
>TRBV5-1|NA|NA|TRBJ2-7
CASSFIATGDFYEQYF
TGCGCCAGCAGCTTTATTGCGACAGGAGACTTCTACGAGCAGTACTTC
>TRBV29-1|NA|TRBD2|TRBJ2-1
CSVWGTSGGPQFF
TGCAGCGTTTGGGGGACTAGCGGGGGCCCTCAGTTCTTC
>TRBV6-1|NA|NA|TRBJ1-4
CASSEGTNEKLFF
TGTGCCAGCAGCGAGGGGACAAATGAAAAACTGTTTTTT
>TRBV11-1|NA|TRBD2|TRBJ2-1
CASSLGTSSNEQFF
TGTGCCAGCAGCTTAGGGACTAGCTCCAATGAGCAGTTCTTC
>TRBV7-2|NA|NA|TRBJ2-3
CASSYSTDTQYF
TGTGCCAGCAGCTATTCCACAGATACGCAGTATTTT
>TRBV5-5|once|NA|TRBJ1-2
CASSLNRGVGYGYTF
TGTGCCAGCAGCTTGAATCGGGGGGTTGGCTATGGCTACACCTTC
>TRBV9|NA|TRBD2|TRBJ2-1
CASSASGGALNEQFF
TGTGCCAGCAGCGCTAGCGGGGGGGCCCTTAATGAGCAGTTCTTC
>TRBV27|few|NA|TRBJ1-2
CASSWGRVGDGYTF
TGTGCCAGCAGTTGGGGCAGAGTGGGTGACGGCTACACCTTC
>TRBV7-4|NA|NA|TRBJ1-1
CASSLNVTGRSGRDTEAFF
TGTGCCAGCAGCTTAAACGTTACAGGGAGGTCGGGTAGGGACACTGAAGCTTTCTTT
>TRBV6-1|NA|NA|TRBJ2-5
CASSLQGRKTQYF
TGTGCCAGCAGTCTACAGGGGAGGAAGACCCAGTACTTC
>TRBV7-9|NA|NA|TRBJ2-5
CASSLSGGTSQETQYF
TGTGCCAGCAGCTTATCTGGCGGGACCAGTCAAGAGACCCAGTACTTC
>TRBV27|NA|TRBD2|TRBJ2-3
CASSFRGLAGTDTQYF
TGTGCCAGCAGTTTTAGGGGACTAGCGGGAACAGATACGCAGTATTTT
>TRBV7-2|once|TRBD2|TRBJ2-1
CASSLISPSGGPRGNEQFF
TGTGCCAGCAGCTTAATATCCCCTAGCGGGGGGCCTAGAGGCAATGAGCAGTTCTTC
>TRBV6-5|NA|NA|TRBJ2-7
CASSYGIPATSYEQYF
TGTGCCAGCAGTTACGGGATCCCCGCCACGTCCTACGAGCAGTACTTC
>TRBV15|NA|NA|TRBJ1-6
CATSRGGLGSPLHF
TGTGCCACCAGCAGAGGAGGGTTGGGATCACCCCTCCACTTT
>TRBV19|NA|NA|TRBJ1-5
CASSTQAGQPQHF
TGTGCCAGTAGTACCCAGGCCGGTCAGCCCCAGCATTTT
>TRBV6-1|NA|NA|TRBJ1-1
CASLEGNEDTEAFF
TGTGCCAGCCTCGAAGGGAACGAGGACACTGAAGCTTTCTTT
>TRBV5-4|NA|NA|TRBJ2-7
CASSPTAAAASYEQYF
TGTGCCAGCAGCCCCACGGCTGCAGCGGCTTCCTACGAGCAGTACTTC
>TRBV4-2|NA|TRBD2|TRBJ2-7
CASSRNSGSSSYEQYF
TGTGCCAGCAGCCGAAATAGCGGGAGTAGCTCCTACGAGCAGTACTTC
>TRBV18|NA|NA|TRBJ2-3
CASSPGADTDTQYF
TGTGCCAGCTCACCAGGGGCAGACACAGATACGCAGTATTTT